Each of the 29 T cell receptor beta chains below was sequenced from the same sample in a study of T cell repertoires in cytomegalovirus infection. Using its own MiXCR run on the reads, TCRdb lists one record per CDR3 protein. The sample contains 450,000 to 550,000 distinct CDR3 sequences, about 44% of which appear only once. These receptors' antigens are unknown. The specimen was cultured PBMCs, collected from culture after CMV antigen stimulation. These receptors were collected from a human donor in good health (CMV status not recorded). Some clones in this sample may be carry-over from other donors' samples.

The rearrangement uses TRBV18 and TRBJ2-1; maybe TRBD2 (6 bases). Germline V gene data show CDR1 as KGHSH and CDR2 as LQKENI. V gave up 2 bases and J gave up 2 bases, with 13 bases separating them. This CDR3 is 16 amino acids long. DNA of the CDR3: TGTGCCAGCTCACCAGGAACGGGAGTCACCTACAATGAGCAGTTCTTC. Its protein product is CASSPGTGVTYNEQFF.

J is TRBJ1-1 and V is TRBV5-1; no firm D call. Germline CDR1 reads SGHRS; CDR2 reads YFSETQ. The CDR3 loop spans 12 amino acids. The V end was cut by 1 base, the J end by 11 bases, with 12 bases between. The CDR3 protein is CASSLPGGDAFF. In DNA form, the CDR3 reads TGCGCCAGCAGCTTGCCGGGAGGCGACGCTTTCTTT.

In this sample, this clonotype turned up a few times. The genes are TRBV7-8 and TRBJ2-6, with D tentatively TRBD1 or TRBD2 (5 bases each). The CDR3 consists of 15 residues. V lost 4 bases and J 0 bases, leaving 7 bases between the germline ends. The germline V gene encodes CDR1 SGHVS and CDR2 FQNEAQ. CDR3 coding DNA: TGTGCCAGCAGCTGGGGGACCTCTGGGGCCAACGTCCTGACTTTC. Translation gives CASSWGTSGANVLTF. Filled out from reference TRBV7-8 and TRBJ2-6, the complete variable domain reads GAGVSQSPRYKVAKRGQDVALRCDPISGHVSLFWYQQALGQGPEFLTYFQNEAQLDKSGLPSDRFFAERPEGSVSTLKIQRTQQEDSAVYLCASSWGTSGANVLTFGAGSRLTVL.

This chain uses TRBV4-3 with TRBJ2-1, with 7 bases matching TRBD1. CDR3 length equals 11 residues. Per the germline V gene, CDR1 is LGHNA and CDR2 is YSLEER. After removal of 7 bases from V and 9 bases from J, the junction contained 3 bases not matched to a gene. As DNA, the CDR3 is TGCGCCAGCAAAGGGGGCGGTGAGCAGTTCTTC. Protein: CASKGGGEQFF.

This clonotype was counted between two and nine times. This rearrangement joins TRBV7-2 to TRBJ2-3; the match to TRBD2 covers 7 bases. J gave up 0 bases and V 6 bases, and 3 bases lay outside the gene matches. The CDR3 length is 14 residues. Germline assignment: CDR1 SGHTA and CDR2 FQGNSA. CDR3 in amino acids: CASSRTSSTDTQYF. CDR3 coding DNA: TGTGCCAGCAGTAGGACTAGTAGCACAGATACGCAGTATTTT.

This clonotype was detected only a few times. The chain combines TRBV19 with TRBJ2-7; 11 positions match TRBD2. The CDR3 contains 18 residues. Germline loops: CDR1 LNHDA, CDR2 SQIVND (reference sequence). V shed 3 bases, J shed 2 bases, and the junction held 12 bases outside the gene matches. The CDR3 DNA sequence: TGTGCCAGTAGTATTCGGGAGATAGCGGGAGGGCCGACCTACGAGCAGTACTTC. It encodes CASSIREIAGGPTYEQYF.

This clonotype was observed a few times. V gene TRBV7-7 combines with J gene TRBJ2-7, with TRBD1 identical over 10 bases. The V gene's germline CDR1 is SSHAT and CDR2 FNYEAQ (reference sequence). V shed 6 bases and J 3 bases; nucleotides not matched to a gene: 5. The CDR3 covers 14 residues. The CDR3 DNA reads TGTGCCAGCAGTCGGGACAGGGGTTTCTACGAGCAGTACTTC. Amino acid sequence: CASSRDRGFYEQYF.

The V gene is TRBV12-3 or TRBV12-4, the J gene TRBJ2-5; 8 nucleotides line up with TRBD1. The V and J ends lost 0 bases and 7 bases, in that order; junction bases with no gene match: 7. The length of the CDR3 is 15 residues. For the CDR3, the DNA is TGTGCCAGCAGTTTAGCGGGGACAGGCTTCGGGACCCAGTACTTC. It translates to CASSLAGTGFGTQYF.

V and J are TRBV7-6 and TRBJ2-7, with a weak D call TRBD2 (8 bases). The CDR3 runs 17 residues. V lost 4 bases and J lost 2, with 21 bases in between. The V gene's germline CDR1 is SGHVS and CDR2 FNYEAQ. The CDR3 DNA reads TGTGCCAGCAGCTATAGCGGGGACAGTACGAACCCCTACGAGCAGTACTTC. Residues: CASSYSGDSTNPYEQYF.

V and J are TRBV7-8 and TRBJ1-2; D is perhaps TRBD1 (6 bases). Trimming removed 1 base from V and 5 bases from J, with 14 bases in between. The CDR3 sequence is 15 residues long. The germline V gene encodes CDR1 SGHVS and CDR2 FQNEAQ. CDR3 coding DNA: TGTGCCAGCAGCTTAGGTGGGGGCACCTCTTATGGCTACACCTTC. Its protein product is CASSLGGGTSYGYTF.

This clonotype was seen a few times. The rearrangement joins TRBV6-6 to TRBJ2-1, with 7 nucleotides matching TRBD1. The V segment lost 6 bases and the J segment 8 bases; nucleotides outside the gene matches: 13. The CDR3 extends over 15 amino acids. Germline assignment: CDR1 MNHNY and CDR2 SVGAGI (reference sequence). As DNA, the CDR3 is TGTGCCAGCAGCTCAACAGGGGACCCCGCCCATGAGCAGTTCTTC. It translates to CASSSTGDPAHEQFF.

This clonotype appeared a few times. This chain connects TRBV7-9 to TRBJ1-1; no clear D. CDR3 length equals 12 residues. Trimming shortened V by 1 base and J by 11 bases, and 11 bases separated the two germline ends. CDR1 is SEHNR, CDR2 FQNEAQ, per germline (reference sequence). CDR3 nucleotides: TGTGCCAGCAGCTTAGGGACCGGCTGGGCTTTCTTT. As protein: CASSLGTGWAFF.

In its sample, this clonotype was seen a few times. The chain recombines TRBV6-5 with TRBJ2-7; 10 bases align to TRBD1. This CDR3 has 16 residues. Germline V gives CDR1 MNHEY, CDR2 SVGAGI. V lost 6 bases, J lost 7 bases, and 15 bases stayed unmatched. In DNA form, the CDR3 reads TGTGCCAGCAGCCAGGGACAGGGGTATACGGGCGTAGAGCAGTACTTC. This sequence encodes CASSQGQGYTGVEQYF.

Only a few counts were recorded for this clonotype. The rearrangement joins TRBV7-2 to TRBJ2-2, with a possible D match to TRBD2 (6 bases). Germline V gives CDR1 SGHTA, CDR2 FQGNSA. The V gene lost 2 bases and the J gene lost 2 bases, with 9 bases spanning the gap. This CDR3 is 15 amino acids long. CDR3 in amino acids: CASSLWDLNTGELFF. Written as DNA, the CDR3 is TGTGCCAGCAGCTTATGGGACTTAAACACCGGGGAGCTGTTTTTT.

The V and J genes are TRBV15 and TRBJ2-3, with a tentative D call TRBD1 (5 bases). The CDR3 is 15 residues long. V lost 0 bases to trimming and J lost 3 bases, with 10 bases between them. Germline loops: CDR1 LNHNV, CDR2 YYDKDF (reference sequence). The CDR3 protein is CATSRDRTRTDTQYF. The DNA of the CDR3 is TGTGCCACCAGCAGAGACAGGACACGAACAGATACGCAGTATTTT.

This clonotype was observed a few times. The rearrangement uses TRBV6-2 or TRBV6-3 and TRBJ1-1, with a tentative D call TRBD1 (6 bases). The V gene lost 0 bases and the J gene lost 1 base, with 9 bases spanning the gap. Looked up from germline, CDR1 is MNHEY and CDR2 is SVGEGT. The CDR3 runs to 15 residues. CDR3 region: CASSYSPRGNTEAFF. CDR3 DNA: TGTGCCAGCAGTTACTCGCCCAGGGGGAACACTGAAGCTTTCTTT.

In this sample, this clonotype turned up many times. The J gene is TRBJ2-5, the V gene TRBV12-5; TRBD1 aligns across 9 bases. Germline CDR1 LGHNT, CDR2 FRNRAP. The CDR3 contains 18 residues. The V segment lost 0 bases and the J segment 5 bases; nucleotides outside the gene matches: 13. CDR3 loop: CASGLVPDGTGWIETQYF. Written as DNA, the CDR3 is TGTGCTAGTGGTTTGGTACCCGACGGGACAGGGTGGATTGAGACCCAGTACTTC.

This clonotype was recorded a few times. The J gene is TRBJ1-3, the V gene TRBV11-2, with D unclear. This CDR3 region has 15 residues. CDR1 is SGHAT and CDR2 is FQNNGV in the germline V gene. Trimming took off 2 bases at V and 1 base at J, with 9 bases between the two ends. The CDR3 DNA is TGTGCCAGCAGCTTATTGTGGGGTTCTGGAAACACCATATATTTT. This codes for CASSLLWGSGNTIYF.

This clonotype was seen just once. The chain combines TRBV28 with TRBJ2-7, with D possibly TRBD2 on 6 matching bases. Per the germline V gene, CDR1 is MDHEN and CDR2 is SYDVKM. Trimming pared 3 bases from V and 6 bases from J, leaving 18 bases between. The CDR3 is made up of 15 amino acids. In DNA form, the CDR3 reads TGTGCCAGCAGTTTGTGGGGGGTCGGGGCCTCCGAGCAGTACTTC. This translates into CASSLWGVGASEQYF. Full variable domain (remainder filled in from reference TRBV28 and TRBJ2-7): DVKVTQSSRYLVKRTGEKVFLECVQDMDHENMFWYRQDPGLGLRLIYFSYDVKMKEKGDIPEGYSVSREKKERFSLILESASTNQTSMYLCASSLWGVGASEQYFGPGTRLTVT.

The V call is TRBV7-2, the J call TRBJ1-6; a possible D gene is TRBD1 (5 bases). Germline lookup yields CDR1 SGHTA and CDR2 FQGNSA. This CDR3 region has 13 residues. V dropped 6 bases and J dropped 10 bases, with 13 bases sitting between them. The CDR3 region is CASRNFRESPLHF. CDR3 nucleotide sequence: TGTGCCAGCAGAAACTTCAGGGAATCACCCCTCCACTTT.

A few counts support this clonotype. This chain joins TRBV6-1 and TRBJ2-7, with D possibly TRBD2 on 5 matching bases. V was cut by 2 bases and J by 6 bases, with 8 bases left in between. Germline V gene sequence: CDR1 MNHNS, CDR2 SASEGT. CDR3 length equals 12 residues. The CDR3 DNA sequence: TGTGCCAGCAGTGAATCGGGGTCCGAGCAGTACTTC. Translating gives CASSESGSEQYF.

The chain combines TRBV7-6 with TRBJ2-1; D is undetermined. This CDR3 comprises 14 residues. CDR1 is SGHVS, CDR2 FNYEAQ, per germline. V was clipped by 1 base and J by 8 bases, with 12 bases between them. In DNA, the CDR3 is TGTGCCAGCAGCTTAGATGTAGAGAGTGATGAGCAGTTCTTC. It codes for CASSLDVESDEQFF.

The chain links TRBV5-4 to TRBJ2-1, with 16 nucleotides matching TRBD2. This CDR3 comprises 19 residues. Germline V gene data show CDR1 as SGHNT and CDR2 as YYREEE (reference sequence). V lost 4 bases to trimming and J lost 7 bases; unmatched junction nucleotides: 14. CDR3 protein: CASSPGLAGGPRDGNEQFF. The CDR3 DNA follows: TGTGCCAGCAGCCCGGGACTAGCGGGGGGGCCGAGGGACGGTAATGAGCAGTTCTTC.

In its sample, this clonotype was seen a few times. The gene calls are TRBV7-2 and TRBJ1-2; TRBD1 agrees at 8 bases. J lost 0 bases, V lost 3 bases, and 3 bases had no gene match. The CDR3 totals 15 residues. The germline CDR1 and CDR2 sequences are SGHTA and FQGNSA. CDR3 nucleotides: TGTGCCAGCAGCTTTCAACAGGGGGCTAACTATGGCTACACCTTC. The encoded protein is CASSFQQGANYGYTF.

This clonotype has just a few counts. As DNA, the CDR3 is TGTGCCAGCAGTGCGAACACCTGGAGCTCCTACGAGCAGTACTTC. Amino acids: CASSANTWSSYEQYF. This chain uses TRBV28 with TRBJ2-7; D uncertain. The CDR3 is 15 amino acids. V lost 5 bases to trimming and J lost 0 bases, with 14 bases between them. Looked up from germline, CDR1 is MDHEN and CDR2 is SYDVKM.

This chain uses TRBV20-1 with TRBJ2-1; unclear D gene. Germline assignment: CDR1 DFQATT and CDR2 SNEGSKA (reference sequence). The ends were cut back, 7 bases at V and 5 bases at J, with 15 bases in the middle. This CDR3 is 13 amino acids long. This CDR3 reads CSENTYNNNEQFF. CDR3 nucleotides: TGCAGTGAAAACACGTATAACAACAATGAGCAGTTCTTC.

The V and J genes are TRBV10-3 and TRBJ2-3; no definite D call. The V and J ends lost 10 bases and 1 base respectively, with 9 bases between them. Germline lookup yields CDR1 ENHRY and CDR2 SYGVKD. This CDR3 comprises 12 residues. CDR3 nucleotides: TGTGCCACATGGGCGGGCACAGATACGCAGTATTTT. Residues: CATWAGTDTQYF.

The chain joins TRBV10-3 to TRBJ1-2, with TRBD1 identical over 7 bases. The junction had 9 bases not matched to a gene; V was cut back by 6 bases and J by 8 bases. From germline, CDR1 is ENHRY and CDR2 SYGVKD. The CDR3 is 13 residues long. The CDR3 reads CAIRTGDPGGYTF. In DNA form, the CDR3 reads TGTGCCATCAGAACAGGGGACCCTGGCGGCTACACCTTC.

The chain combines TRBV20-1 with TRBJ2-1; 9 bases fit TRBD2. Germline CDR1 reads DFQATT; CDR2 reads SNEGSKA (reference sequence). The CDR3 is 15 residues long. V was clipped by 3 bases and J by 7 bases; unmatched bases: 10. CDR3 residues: CSASRSGRGVNEQFF. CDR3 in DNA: TGCAGTGCTAGTCGTAGCGGGAGAGGAGTAAATGAGCAGTTCTTC.